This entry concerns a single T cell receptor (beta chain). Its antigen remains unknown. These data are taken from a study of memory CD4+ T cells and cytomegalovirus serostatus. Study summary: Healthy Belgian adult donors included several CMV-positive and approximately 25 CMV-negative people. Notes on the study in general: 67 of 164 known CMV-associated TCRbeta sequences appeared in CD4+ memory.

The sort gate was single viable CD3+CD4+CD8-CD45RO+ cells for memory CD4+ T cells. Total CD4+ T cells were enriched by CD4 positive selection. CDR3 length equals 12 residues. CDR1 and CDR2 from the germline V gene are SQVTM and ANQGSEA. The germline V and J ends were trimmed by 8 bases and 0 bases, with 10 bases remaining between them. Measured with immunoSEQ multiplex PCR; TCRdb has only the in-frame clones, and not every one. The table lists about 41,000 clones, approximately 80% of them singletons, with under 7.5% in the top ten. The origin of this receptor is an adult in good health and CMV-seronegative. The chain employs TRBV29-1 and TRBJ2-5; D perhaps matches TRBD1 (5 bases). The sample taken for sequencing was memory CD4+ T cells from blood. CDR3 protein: CSTRQYQETQYF. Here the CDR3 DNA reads TGCAGCACCCGACAGTACCAAGAGACCCAGTACTTC. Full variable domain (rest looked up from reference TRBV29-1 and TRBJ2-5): SAVISQKPSRDICQRGTSLTIQCQVDSQVTMMFWYRQQPGQSLTLIATANQGSEATYESGFVIDKFPISRPNLTFSTLTVSNMSPEDSSIYLCSTRQYQETQYFGPGTRLLVL.